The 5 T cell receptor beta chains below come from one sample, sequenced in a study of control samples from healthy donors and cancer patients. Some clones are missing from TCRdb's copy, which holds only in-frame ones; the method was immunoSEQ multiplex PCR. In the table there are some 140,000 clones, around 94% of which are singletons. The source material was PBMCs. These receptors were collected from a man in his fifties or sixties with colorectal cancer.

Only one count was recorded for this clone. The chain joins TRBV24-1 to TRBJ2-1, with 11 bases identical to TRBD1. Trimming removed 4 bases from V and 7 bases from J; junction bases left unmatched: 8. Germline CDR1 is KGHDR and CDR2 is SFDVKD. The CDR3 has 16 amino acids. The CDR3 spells CATSDTGTGGGNEQFF. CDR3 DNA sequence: TGTGCCACCAGTGACACCGGGACAGGGGGGGGGAATGAGCAGTTCTTC.

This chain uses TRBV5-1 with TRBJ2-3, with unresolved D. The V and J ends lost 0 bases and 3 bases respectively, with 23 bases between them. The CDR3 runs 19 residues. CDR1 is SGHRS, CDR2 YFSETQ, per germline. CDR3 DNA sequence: TGCGCCAGCAGCTTGGCCGCCAGGAGTGAAATGGTCCTTACAGATACGCAGTATTTT. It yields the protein CASSLAARSEMVLTDTQYF.

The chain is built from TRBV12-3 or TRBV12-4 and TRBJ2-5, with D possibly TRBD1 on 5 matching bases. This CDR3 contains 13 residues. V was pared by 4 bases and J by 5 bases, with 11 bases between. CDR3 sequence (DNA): TGTGCCAGCAGTTCAGGGCAGGAGGAGACCCAGTACTTC. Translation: CASSSGQEETQYF.

The CDR3 reads CSVTVDTQYF. The CDR3 coding sequence is TGCAGCGTGACGGTAGATACGCAGTATTTT. V usage is TRBV29-1 and J usage is TRBJ2-3; no definite D call. Germline-derived CDR1 and CDR2 are SQVTM and ANQGSEA. CDR3 size: 10 residues. Trimming left V 6 bases short and J 5 bases short, with 6 bases between.

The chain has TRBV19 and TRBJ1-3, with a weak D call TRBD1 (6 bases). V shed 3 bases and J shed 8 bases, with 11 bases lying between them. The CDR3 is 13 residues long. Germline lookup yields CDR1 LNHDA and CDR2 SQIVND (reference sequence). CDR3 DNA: TGTGCCAGTAGTATCTACAGGGATGACACCATATATTTT. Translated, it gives CASSIYRDDTIYF. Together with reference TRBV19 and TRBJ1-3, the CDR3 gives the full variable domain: DGGITQSPKYLFRKEGQNVTLSCEQNLNHDAMYWYRQDPGQGLRLIYYSQIVNDFQKGDIAEGYSVSREKKESFPLTVTSAQKNPTAFYLCASSIYRDDTIYFGEGSWLTVV.